Listed here are 27 T cell receptor beta chains from one sample, sequenced in a study of early T cells in non-severe SARS-CoV-2 infection. TCRdb used MiXCR to reprocess the 5' RACE reads, holding one entry per CDR3 protein. The data contain 50,000 to 60,000 distinct CDR3 sequences, 12% of them singletons. Sequenced input: whole blood. The receptor set was obtained from an adult who was a healthcare worker with PCR-confirmed SARS-CoV-2 infection or an uninfected control (not recorded which).

In its sample, this clonotype was seen a few times. The chain's CDR3 is CASSYSRRTSGFEQFF. Here the CDR3 DNA reads TGTGCCAGCAGTTACTCAAGAAGGACTAGCGGGTTTGAGCAGTTCTTC. The chain has TRBV6-6 and TRBJ2-1, with 11 positions matching TRBD2. With 0 bases clipped from V and 9 bases from J, the junction kept 7 bases outside the gene matches. The CDR3 length is 16 residues. Germline CDR1 is MNHNY and CDR2 is SVGAGI (reference sequence).

This clonotype occurred many times. The chain links TRBV5-1 to TRBJ1-1, with D hard to call. Germline CDR1 SGHRS, CDR2 YFSETQ. Trimming pared 4 bases from V and 1 base from J, leaving 17 bases between. The CDR3 covers 16 residues. The DNA for the CDR3 is TGCGCCAGCAGCCCCCAGGAGCTCAACCCGAACACTGAAGCTTTCTTT. It encodes CASSPQELNPNTEAFF.

This clonotype was observed once. This chain connects TRBV29-1 to TRBJ1-1; D possibly corresponds to TRBD1 (5 bases). Germline lookup yields CDR1 SQVTM and CDR2 ANQGSEA. Trimming shortened V by 4 bases and J by 0 bases, and 12 bases separated the two germline ends. There are 14 residues in the CDR3. CDR3: CSVVKGILNTEAFF. CDR3 sequence (DNA): TGCAGCGTTGTTAAGGGGATTTTGAACACTGAAGCTTTCTTT.

As DNA, the CDR3 is TGCAGCGTGTCCACTGAAGCTTTCTTT. Translating it yields CSVSTEAFF. The rearrangement joins TRBV29-1 to TRBJ1-1; unclear D gene. The length of the CDR3 is 9 residues. Trimming removed 6 bases from V and 4 bases from J, with 3 bases in between. CDR1 and CDR2 (germline): SQVTM, ANQGSEA.

This clonotype has ten or more counts. The gene calls are TRBV7-2 and TRBJ1-2; D gene ambiguous. This CDR3 spans 15 amino acids. Trimming took 8 bases from V and 2 from J, leaving 18 bases between them. CDR1 SGHTA and CDR2 FQGNSA come from the germline V gene. The CDR3 here is CASSPPWASNYGYTF. The CDR3, as DNA: TGTGCCAGCTCCCCCCCCTGGGCGTCGAACTATGGCTACACCTTC.

In its sample, this clonotype was seen a few times. The chain has TRBV28 and TRBJ2-3; TRBD1 agrees at 7 bases. The J segment lost 6 bases and the V segment lost 5 bases, leaving 11 bases of the junction unmatched. Germline V gives CDR1 MDHEN, CDR2 SYDVKM. This CDR3 has 15 residues. The CDR3 sequence is CASSPTTGEWDTQYF. In DNA, the CDR3 is TGTGCCAGCAGTCCAACTACAGGGGAGTGGGATACGCAGTATTTT.

At least ten counts were recorded for this clonotype. The chain is built from TRBV6-2 or TRBV6-3 and TRBJ1-2; 7 nucleotides agree with TRBD1. The J segment lost 2 bases and the V segment lost 0 bases, leaving 9 bases of the junction unmatched. The CDR3 is made up of 17 amino acids. In germline, CDR1 is MNHEY, CDR2 SVGEGT. The CDR3 here is CASSYSATGFPNYGYTF. DNA of the CDR3: TGTGCCAGCAGTTACTCGGCGACAGGGTTCCCCAACTATGGCTACACCTTC.

In this sample, this clonotype turned up a few times. The rearrangement uses TRBV5-1 and TRBJ2-7; TRBD2 might be the D (6 bases). The CDR3 is made up of 15 amino acids. Germline CDR1 and CDR2: SGHRS and YFSETQ. V was clipped by 4 bases and J by 7 bases, with 21 bases between them. CDR3 sequence: CASSGVTSPAGEQYF. For the CDR3, the DNA is TGCGCCAGCAGCGGGGTCACCTCTCCGGCGGGGGAGCAGTACTTC.

The chain recombines TRBV6-5 with TRBJ2-7; D possibly corresponds to TRBD1 (5 bases). The germline V gene encodes CDR1 MNHEY and CDR2 SVGAGI. The V gene lost 4 bases and the J gene lost 1 base, with 8 bases spanning the gap. This CDR3 has 13 amino acids. For the CDR3, the DNA is TGTGCCAGCAGTTCCACAGGATCCTACGAGCAGTACTTC. This sequence encodes CASSSTGSYEQYF.

The CDR3 nucleotides are TGTGCCAGCAGTTTGCGGGGTTGGATGAACACTGAAGCTTTCTTT. Translated, it gives CASSLRGWMNTEAFF. The chain recombines TRBV27 with TRBJ1-1; D not certain. V was trimmed by 3 bases and J by 0 bases, leaving 11 bases between them. Germline CDR1 MNHEY, CDR2 SMNVEV (reference sequence). This CDR3 contains 15 residues.

The V and J genes are TRBV6-6 and TRBJ1-6; 11 bases line up with TRBD1. With V trimmed by 5 bases and J by 9 bases, 6 bases remained unmatched. CDR3 length: 15 amino acids. Germline V gene lookup returns CDR1 MNHNY and CDR2 SVGAGI (reference sequence). The DNA of the CDR3 is TGTGCCAGCAGTCGGGGGACAGGGGGGATTTCACCCCTCCACTTT. Its translation: CASSRGTGGISPLHF.

The table lists this clonotype with many counts. The chain joins TRBV3-1 to TRBJ2-3; D is perhaps TRBD2 (5 bases). The germline CDR1 and CDR2 sequences are LGHDT and YNNKEL (reference sequence). This CDR3 is built from 16 residues. Trimming shortened V by 1 base and J by 1 base, and 12 bases separated the two germline ends. CDR3 amino acids: CASSQVLAGGTDTQYF. For the CDR3, the DNA is TGTGCCAGCAGCCAAGTCCTAGCAGGCGGCACAGATACGCAGTATTTT.

This clonotype showed up many times. The rearrangement joins TRBV5-1 to TRBJ2-1; a possible D gene is TRBD1 (6 bases). Trimming shortened V by 0 bases and J by 2 bases, and 12 bases separated the two germline ends. This CDR3 is built from 16 residues. Germline values: CDR1 SGHRS, CDR2 YFSETQ. DNA for the CDR3: TGCGCCAGCAGCTTGGTGGCAGGGGCTACCTACAATGAGCAGTTCTTC. It specifies CASSLVAGATYNEQFF.

This clonotype appeared a few times. J is TRBJ2-7 and V is TRBV2; D may be TRBD2 (6 bases). Trimming removed 2 bases from V and 7 bases from J, with 24 bases in between. Germline CDR1 reads SNHLY; CDR2 reads FYNNEI. This CDR3 region has 17 residues. The DNA for the CDR3 is TGTGCCAGCAGTGAATCTATCGGGGGTACCAAGATTTGGGAGCAGTACTTC. Protein product: CASSESIGGTKIWEQYF.

This clonotype turned up a few times. This chain uses TRBV29-1 with TRBJ1-3; TRBD1 might be the D (6 bases). Germline CDR1 and CDR2: SQVTM and ANQGSEA. The CDR3 length is 13 residues. CDR3 DNA sequence: TGCGGGGGCGGCGGCGGTTCTGGAAACACCATATATTTT. The encoded protein is CGGGGGSGNTIYF.

The chain carries TRBV6-4 and TRBJ2-1, with 13 bases fitting TRBD2. V trimming: 0 bases; J trimming: 0 bases; junction bases outside the gene matches: 2. Germline assignment: CDR1 MRHNA and CDR2 SNTAGT. The CDR3 is made up of 18 amino acids. CDR3 protein: CASSDSTSGGFSYNEQFF. The DNA of the CDR3 is TGTGCCAGCAGTGACTCGACTAGCGGGGGGTTCTCCTACAATGAGCAGTTCTTC.

The genes are TRBV14 and TRBJ1-1; TRBD1 aligns across 10 bases. The CDR3 spans 15 residues. CDR1 and CDR2 (germline): SGHDN, FVKESK. Trimming took 1 base from V and 4 from J; bases not matched to a gene: 3. The CDR3 nucleotides are TGTGCCAGCAGCCAAGTAAGGACAGGGGGCACTGAAGCTTTCTTT. Its protein is CASSQVRTGGTEAFF. The entire variable domain, with the rest obtained from reference TRBV14 and TRBJ1-1, is as follows: EAGVTQFPSHSVIEKGQTVTLRCDPISGHDNLYWYRRVMGKEIKFLLHFVKESKQDESGMPNNRFLAERTGGTYSTLKVQPAELEDSGVYFCASSQVRTGGTEAFFGQGTRLTVV.

This chain uses TRBV11-2 with TRBJ2-4; D remains ambiguous. V dropped 5 bases and J dropped 7 bases, with 9 bases sitting between them. Germline lookup yields CDR1 SGHAT and CDR2 FQNNGV. The CDR3 is 12 residues long. The CDR3 DNA sequence: TGTGCCAGCAGCCACGATAGGAACATTCAGTACTTC. This encodes CASSHDRNIQYF.

This clonotype was seen many times. The chain's CDR3 is CASTLGLSENIQYF. The CDR3 region has the DNA TGTGCCAGCACCCTGGGCCTGTCGGAAAACATTCAGTACTTC. V is TRBV12-3 or TRBV12-4 and J is TRBJ2-4; no clear D gene. CDR3 length: 14 residues. Trimming removed 7 bases from V and 5 bases from J, with 15 bases in between.

This clonotype has ten or more counts. The CDR3 nucleotides are TGTGCCAGCAGGGGGGACAGCGAATTTTCACCCCTCCACTTT. This sequence encodes CASRGDSEFSPLHF. V usage is TRBV3-1 and J usage is TRBJ1-6; 7 bases agree with TRBD1. CDR1 and CDR2 from the germline V gene are LGHDT and YNNKEL (reference sequence). Trimming removed 6 bases from V and 9 bases from J; junction bases left unmatched: 8. This CDR3 spans 14 amino acids. Variable domain in full (rest from reference TRBV3-1 and TRBJ1-6): DTAVSQTPKYLVTQMGNDKSIKCEQNLGHDTMYWYKQDSKKFLKIMFSYNNKELIINETVPNRFSPKSPDKAHLNLHINSLELGDSAVYFCASRGDSEFSPLHFGNGTRLTVT.

J is TRBJ2-7 and V is TRBV7-9; 7 bases match TRBD2. Germline CDR1 reads SEHNR; CDR2 reads FQNEAQ (reference sequence). The CDR3 length is 14 residues. Unmatched junction bases numbered 5, after V lost 5 bases and J lost 1 base. Here the CDR3 DNA reads TGTGCCAGCAGCGCATGGGACTATTCCTACGAGCAGTACTTC. As protein: CASSAWDYSYEQYF.

The sample holds a few counts of this clonotype. The rearrangement uses TRBV6-1 and TRBJ1-1, with TRBD1 matching over 8 bases. J was trimmed by 0 bases and V by 7 bases; bases with no gene match: 4. This CDR3 has 14 amino acids. From germline, CDR1 is MNHNS and CDR2 SASEGT. The CDR3 spells CASTLDRVNTEAFF. DNA of the CDR3: TGTGCCAGCACTTTGGACAGGGTGAACACTGAAGCTTTCTTT.

This clonotype was counted ten times or more. This sequence joins TRBV7-6 and TRBJ1-1; the D is unclear. Germline loops: CDR1 SGHVS, CDR2 FNYEAQ. This CDR3 is 14 amino acids long. The germline V and J ends were trimmed by 0 bases and 1 base, with 6 bases remaining between them. In nucleotides, the CDR3 is TGTGCCAGCAGCTTAGCTGGATCGAACACTGAAGCTTTCTTT. The encoded protein is CASSLAGSNTEAFF.

The V gene is TRBV29-1, the J gene TRBJ2-2; no clear D gene. Germline loops: CDR1 SQVTM, CDR2 ANQGSEA. V was trimmed by 3 bases and J by 7 bases, leaving 15 bases between them. This CDR3 region has 14 residues. The CDR3 DNA is TGCAGCGTTGATCCCGTGGGTGCTGGCGGGGAGCTGTTTTTT. Amino acid sequence: CSVDPVGAGGELFF.

V and J are TRBV20-1 and TRBJ2-3, with D unresolved. The length of the CDR3 is 12 residues. Germline V gives CDR1 DFQATT, CDR2 SNEGSKA (reference sequence). V dropped 6 bases and J dropped 3 bases, with 10 bases sitting between them. Here the CDR3 DNA reads TGCAGTGCCGGTGGCCAGACAGATACGCAGTATTTT. It yields the protein CSAGGQTDTQYF.

This clonotype was seen a handful of times. The chain has TRBV20-1 and TRBJ2-7; D tentatively reads TRBD1 or TRBD2 (6 bases each). This CDR3 is 13 amino acids long. Germline-derived CDR1 and CDR2 are DFQATT and SNEGSKA (reference sequence). V shed 3 bases and J shed 3 bases, with 12 bases lying between them. Here the CDR3 reads CSASRGPSYEQYF. CDR3 DNA sequence: TGCAGTGCTAGTCGGGGGCCAAGCTACGAGCAGTACTTC.

In its sample, this clonotype was seen many times. The chain is built from TRBV7-2 and TRBJ2-3; 7 bases match TRBD1. CDR1 and CDR2 from the germline V gene are SGHTA and FQGNSA. This CDR3 has 16 amino acids. Trimming cost V 4 bases and J 1 base; bases outside gene matches: 8. The CDR3 sequence is CASSSHRTGGTDTQYF. DNA of the CDR3: TGTGCCAGCAGCTCGCATCGCACAGGGGGCACAGATACGCAGTATTTT.